Below, 2 T cell receptor beta chains from the same sample are listed, as sequenced in a study of blood T cell repertoires in COVID-19. Produced via immunoSEQ multiplex PCR; TCRdb's table is partial and in-frame only. The sample shows about 46,000 clones, roughly 88% of them seen only once. The source material was peripheral blood. The source is a woman aged 80 or older with COVID-19, enrolled during active disease.

The J gene is TRBJ1-5, the V gene TRBV2, with a tentative D call TRBD1 (6 bases). Germline CDR1 reads SNHLY; CDR2 reads FYNNEI. The germline V and J ends were trimmed by 4 bases and 3 bases, with 7 bases remaining between them. The CDR3 contains 13 residues. In DNA, the CDR3 is TGTGCCAGCAGTGCAGGGGCCAATCAGCCCCAGCATTTT. It encodes CASSAGANQPQHF.

This clone was picked up a small number of times. This sequence joins TRBV7-9 and TRBJ2-1, with 7 bases identical to TRBD2. After removal of 4 bases from V and 6 bases from J, the junction contained 3 bases not matched to a gene. Germline V gene lookup returns CDR1 SEHNR and CDR2 FQNEAQ (reference sequence). The CDR3 covers 13 residues. CDR3 amino acids: CASSSWTSNEQFF. As DNA, the CDR3 is TGTGCCAGCAGCTCTTGGACTAGCAATGAGCAGTTCTTC.